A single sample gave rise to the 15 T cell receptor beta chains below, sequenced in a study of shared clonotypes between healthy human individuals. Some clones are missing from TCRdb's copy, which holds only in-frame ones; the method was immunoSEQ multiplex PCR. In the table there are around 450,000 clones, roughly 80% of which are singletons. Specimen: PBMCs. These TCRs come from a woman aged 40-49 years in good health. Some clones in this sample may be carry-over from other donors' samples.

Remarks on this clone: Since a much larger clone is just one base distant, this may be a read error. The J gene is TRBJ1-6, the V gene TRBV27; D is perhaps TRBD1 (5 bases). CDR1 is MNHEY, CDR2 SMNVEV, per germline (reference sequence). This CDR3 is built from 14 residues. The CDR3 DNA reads TGTACCAGCAGGCCTGACAGTCCCGGTTCACCCCTCCACTTT. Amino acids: CTSRPDSPGSPLHF.

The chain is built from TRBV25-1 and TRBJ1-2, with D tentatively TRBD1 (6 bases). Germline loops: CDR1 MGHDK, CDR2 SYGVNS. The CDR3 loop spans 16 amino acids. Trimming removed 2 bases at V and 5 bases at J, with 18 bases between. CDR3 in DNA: TGTGCCAGCAGTGAAGGGAAGGGGGGTCTCCTTTATGGCTACACCTTC. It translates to CASSEGKGGLLYGYTF.

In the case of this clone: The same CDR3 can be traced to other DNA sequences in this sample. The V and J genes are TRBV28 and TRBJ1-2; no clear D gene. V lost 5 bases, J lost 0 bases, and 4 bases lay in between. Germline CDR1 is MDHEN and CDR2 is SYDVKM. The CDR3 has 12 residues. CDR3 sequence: CASSLANYGYTF. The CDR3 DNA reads TGTGCCAGCAGTCTAGCTAACTATGGCTACACCTTC.

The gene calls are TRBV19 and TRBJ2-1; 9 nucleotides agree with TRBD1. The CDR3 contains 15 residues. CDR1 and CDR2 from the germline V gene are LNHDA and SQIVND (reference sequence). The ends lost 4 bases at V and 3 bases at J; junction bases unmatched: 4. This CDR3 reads CASSTRQGGYNEQFF. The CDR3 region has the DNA TGTGCCAGTAGTACTAGACAGGGGGGCTACAATGAGCAGTTCTTC.

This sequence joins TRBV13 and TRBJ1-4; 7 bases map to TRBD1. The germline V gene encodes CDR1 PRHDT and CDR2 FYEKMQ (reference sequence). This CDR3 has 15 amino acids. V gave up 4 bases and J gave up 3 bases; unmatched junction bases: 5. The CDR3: CASSYSGGANEKLFF. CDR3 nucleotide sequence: TGTGCCAGCAGCTACTCAGGGGGAGCTAATGAAAAACTGTTTTTT.

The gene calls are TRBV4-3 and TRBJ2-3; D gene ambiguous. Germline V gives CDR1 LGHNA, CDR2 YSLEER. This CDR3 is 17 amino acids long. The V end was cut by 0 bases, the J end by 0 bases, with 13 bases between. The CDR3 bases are TGCGCCAGCAGCCAAGATGAAAACTACCCTAGCACAGATACGCAGTATTTT. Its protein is CASSQDENYPSTDTQYF.

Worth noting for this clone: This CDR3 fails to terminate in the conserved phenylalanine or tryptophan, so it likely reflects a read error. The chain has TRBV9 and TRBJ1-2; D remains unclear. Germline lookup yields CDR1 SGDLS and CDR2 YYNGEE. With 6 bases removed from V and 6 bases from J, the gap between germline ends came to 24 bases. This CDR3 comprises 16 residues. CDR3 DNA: TGTGCCAGCAACGTGTCCGGGGAGCCTAGGATTGATGGCTACACCCTC. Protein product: CASNVSGEPRIDGYTL.

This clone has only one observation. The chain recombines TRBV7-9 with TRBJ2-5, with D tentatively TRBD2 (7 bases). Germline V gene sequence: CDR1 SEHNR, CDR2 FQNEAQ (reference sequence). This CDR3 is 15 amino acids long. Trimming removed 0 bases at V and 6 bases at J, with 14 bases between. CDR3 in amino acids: CASSLAGGRGQTQYF. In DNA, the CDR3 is TGTGCCAGCAGCTTAGCGGGGGGGCGCGGGCAGACCCAGTACTTC. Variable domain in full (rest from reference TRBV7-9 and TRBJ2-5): DTGVSQNPRHKITKRGQNVTFRCDPISEHNRLYWYRQTLGQGPEFLTYFQNEAQLEKSRLLSDRFSAERPKGSFSTLEIQRTEQGDSAMYLCASSLAGGRGQTQYFGPGTRLLVL.

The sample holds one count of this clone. The CDR3 nucleotides are TGTGCCAGCAGCAGATTTAGCAATCAGCCCCAGCATTTT. Translating it yields CASSRFSNQPQHF. This chain links TRBV7-2 with TRBJ1-5; D call uncertain. Germline values: CDR1 SGHTA, CDR2 FQGNSA. The ends were cut back, 5 bases at V and 0 bases at J, with 5 bases in the middle. The CDR3 covers 13 residues.

Here the CDR3 reads CASSQIGTLIGNTIYF. In DNA form, the CDR3 reads TGCGCCAGCAGCCAAATCGGGACCCTGATTGGAAACACCATATATTTT. The chain links TRBV4-1 to TRBJ1-3; tentative D call: TRBD1 (5 bases). V lost 2 bases to trimming and J lost 3 bases, with 14 bases between them. CDR1 is MGHRA, CDR2 YSYEKL, per germline. This CDR3 spans 16 amino acids.

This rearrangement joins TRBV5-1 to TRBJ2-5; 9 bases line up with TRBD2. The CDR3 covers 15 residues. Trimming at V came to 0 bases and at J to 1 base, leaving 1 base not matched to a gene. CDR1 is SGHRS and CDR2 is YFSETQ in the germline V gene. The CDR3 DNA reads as TGCGCCAGCAGCTTGGGACTAGCGGTCCAAGAGACCCAGTACTTC. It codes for CASSLGLAVQETQYF.

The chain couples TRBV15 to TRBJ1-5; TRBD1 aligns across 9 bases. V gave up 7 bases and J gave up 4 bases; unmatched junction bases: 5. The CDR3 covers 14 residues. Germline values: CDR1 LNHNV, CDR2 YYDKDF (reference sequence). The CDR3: CATNRDRVNQPQHF. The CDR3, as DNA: TGTGCCACCAACCGGGACAGGGTAAATCAGCCCCAGCATTTT. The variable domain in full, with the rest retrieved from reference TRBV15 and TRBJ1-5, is DAMVIQNPRYQVTQFGKPVTLSCSQTLNHNVMYWYQQKSSQAPKLLFHYYDKDFNNEADTPDNFQSRRPNTSFCFLDIRSPGLGDTAMYLCATNRDRVNQPQHFGDGTRLSIL.

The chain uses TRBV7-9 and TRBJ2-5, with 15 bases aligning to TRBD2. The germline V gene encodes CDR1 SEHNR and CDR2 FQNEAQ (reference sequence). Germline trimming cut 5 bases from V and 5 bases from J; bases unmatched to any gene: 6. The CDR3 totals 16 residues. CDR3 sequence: CASSPGLAGGTETQYF. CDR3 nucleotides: TGTGCCAGCAGCCCTGGACTAGCGGGAGGGACGGAGACCCAGTACTTC.

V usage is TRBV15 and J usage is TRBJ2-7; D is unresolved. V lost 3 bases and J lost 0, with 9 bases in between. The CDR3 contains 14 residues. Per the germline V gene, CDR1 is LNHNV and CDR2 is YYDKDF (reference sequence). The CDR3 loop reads CATSSGVASYEQYF. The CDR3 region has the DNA TGTGCCACCAGCAGTGGGGTAGCCTCCTACGAGCAGTACTTC.

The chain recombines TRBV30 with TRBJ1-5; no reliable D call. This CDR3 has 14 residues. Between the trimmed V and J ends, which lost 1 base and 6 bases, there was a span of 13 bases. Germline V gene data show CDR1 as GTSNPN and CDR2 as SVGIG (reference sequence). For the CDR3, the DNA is TGTGCCTGGAGTGCGGGTGGGCCCGGTCAGCCCCAGCATTTT. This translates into CAWSAGGPGQPQHF.